A selection of T cell receptor beta chains follows, all from one sample in a study of regulatory T cells in long-lasting Graves disease. TCRdb re-analysed the multiplex PCR reads in MiXCR, keeping a single row per CDR3 protein. The sample has about 530,000 distinct CDR3 sequences; 16% are singletons. These data also featured in a second study, about T cells in Graves' hyperthyroidism and ophthalmopathy.

The sequencing here drew on peripheral blood mononuclear cells (PBMCs), taken at new diagnosis, from a patient treated with antithyroid drugs. The receptors were sampled from a woman in her forties or fifties with Graves disease. Both conserved end residues are part of each CDR3. The order of the fields is D gene, clone size, J gene, V gene, CDR3 DNA, CDR3 protein. The D gene is left open where the match is weak. Clone size is stated in some rows and not others, as once, few, many or a class when expanded.

>-|many|TRBJ1-1|TRBV6-1
TGTGCCAGCAGCCGGGGAGGTTTTACTGAAGCTTTCTTT
CASSRGGFTEAFF
>TRBD2|-|TRBJ2-3|TRBV3-1
TGTGCCAGCAGCCAAAATGGACTAGCGGGTCTGGATACGCAGTATTTT
CASSQNGLAGLDTQYF
>-|few|TRBJ2-5|TRBV6-9
TGTGCCAGCAGTTACAGAGGGCAGACCCAGTACTTC
CASSYRGQTQYF
>TRBD1|-|TRBJ2-1|TRBV20-1
TGCAGTGCTTGGGGACAGGGGGACGGTGAGCAGTTCTTC
CSAWGQGDGEQFF
>-|-|TRBJ2-1|TRBV15
TGTGCCACCAGCCCTACCCCTTACAATGAGCAGTTCTTC
CATSPTPYNEQFF
>TRBD2|few|TRBJ2-7|TRBV6-1
TGTGCCAGCAGGGGGACTAGCGGGGGGTCCTACGAGCAGTACTTC
CASRGTSGGSYEQYF
>-|many|TRBJ1-5|TRBV12-3/TRBV12-4
TGTGCCAGCAGTTTCCCAGGGGAAAAGGGACAGCCCCAGCATTTT
CASSFPGEKGQPQHF
>-|many|TRBJ1-3|TRBV3-1
TGTGCCAGCACCACAGGGAACTCTGGAAACACCATATATTTT
CASTTGNSGNTIYF
>-|many|TRBJ1-6|TRBV12-3/TRBV12-4
TGTGCCAGCAGTCTAGCCCGGAGGGATTCACCCCTCCACTTT
CASSLARRDSPLHF
>TRBD1|-|TRBJ2-1|TRBV11-2
TGTGCCAGCAGCTTAGATCCCGAGACAGGGGGACGTGAGCAGTTCTTC
CASSLDPETGGREQFF
>TRBD2|-|TRBJ2-7|TRBV27
TGTGCCAGCAGTTTGCGGGGGAGGAGCTCCTACGAGCAGTACTTC
CASSLRGRSSYEQYF
>-|many|TRBJ1-2|TRBV20-1
TGCAGTGCTAGCCCCCCGACAGGAGTTTATGGCTACACCTTC
CSASPPTGVYGYTF
>-|many|TRBJ1-2|TRBV30
TGTGCCTGGAATAAGGGGCTTGGCTACACCTTC
CAWNKGLGYTF
>-|many|TRBJ2-7|TRBV2
TGTGCCAGCAGATTTCCGGGGACAATCTACGAGCAGTACTTC
CASRFPGTIYEQYF
>TRBD2|-|TRBJ2-1|TRBV7-9
TGTGCCAGCAGCCCAGGACTAGCGGTTTGGAATGAGCAGTTCTTC
CASSPGLAVWNEQFF
>TRBD2|many|TRBJ2-3|TRBV7-9
TGTGCCAGCAGCACAGCGACCTCGGGGAGGGTCGCAGATACGCAGTATTTT
CASSTATSGRVADTQYF